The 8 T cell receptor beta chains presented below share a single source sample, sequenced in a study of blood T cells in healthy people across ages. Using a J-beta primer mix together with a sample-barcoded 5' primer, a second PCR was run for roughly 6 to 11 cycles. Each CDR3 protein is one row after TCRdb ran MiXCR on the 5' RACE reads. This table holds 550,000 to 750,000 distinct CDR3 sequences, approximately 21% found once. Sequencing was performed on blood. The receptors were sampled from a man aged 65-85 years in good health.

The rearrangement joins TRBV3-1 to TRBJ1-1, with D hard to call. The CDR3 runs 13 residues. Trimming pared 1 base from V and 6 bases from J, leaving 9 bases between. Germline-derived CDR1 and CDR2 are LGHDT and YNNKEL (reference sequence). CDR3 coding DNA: TGTGCCAGCAGCCAAGTTAACGGCGCTGAAGCTTTCTTT. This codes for CASSQVNGAEAFF. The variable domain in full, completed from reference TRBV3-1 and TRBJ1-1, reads DTAVSQTPKYLVTQMGNDKSIKCEQNLGHDTMYWYKQDSKKFLKIMFSYNNKELIINETVPNRFSPKSPDKAHLNLHINSLELGDSAVYFCASSQVNGAEAFFGQGTRLTVV.

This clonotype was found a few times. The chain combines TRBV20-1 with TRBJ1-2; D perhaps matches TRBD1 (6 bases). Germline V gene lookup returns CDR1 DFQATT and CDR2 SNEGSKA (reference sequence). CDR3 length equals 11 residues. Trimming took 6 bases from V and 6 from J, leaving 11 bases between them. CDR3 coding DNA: TGCAGTGCGGACAGTCCCCATGGCTACACCTTC. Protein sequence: CSADSPHGYTF.

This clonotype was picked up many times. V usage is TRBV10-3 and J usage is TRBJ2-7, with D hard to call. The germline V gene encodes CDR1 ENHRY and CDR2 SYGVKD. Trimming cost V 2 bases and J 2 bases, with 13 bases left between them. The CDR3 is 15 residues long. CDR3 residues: CAISEAAQAAYEQYF. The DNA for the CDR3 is TGTGCCATCAGTGAGGCCGCACAAGCCGCCTACGAGCAGTACTTC.

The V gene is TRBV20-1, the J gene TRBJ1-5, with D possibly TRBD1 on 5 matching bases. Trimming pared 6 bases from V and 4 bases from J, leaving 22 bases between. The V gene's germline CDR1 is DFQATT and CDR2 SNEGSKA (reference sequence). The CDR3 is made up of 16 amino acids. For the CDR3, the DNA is TGCAGTGCCGCTCCAGGGTCCCCTGGGAGGAATCAGCCCCAGCATTTT. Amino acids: CSAAPGSPGRNQPQHF.

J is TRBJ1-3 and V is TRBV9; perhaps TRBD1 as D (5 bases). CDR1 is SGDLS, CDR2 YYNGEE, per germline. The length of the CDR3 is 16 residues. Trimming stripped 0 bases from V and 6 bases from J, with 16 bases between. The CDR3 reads CASSVAPGTAENTIYF. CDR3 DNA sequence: TGTGCCAGCAGCGTAGCCCCCGGGACGGCAGAAAACACCATATATTTT.

In DNA, the CDR3 is TGTGCCAGCAGCAATAAGATGCCGGGACCAAACAATGAGCAGTTCTTC. Encoded protein: CASSNKMPGPNNEQFF. This sequence joins TRBV21-1 and TRBJ2-1; the D call TRBD1 from the table was never checked on the DNA. TRBV21-1 is classified as a pseudogene. This CDR3 comprises 16 residues.

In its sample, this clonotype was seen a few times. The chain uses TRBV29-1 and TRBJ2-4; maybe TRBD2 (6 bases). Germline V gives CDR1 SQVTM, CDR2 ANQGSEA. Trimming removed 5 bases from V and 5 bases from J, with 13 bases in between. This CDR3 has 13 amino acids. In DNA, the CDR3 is TGCAGCGTTTCTTCGGAGGGTCAAAACATTCAGTACTTC. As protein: CSVSSEGQNIQYF.

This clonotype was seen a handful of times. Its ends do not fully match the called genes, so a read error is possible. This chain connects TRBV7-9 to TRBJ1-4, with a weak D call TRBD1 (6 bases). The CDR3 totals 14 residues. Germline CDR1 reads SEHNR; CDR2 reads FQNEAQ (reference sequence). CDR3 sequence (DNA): TGTGCCAGCAGCTTCGACAGGCGCAATGAAAGACTGTTTTTT. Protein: CASSFDRRNERLFF.